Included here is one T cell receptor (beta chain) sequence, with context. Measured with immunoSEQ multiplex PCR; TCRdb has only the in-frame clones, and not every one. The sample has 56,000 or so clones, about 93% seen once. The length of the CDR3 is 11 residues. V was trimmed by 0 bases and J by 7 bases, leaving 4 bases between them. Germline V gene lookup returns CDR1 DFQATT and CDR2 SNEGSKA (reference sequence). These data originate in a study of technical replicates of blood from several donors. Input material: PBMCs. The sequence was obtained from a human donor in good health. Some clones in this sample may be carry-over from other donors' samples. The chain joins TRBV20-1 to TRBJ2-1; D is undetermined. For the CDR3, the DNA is TGCAGTGCTAGAGATCTGAATGAGCAGTTCTTC. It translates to CSARDLNEQFF.